This T cell receptor (beta chain) was captured by sequencing in a study of T cell responses to AZD1222 COVID-19 vaccine. About this clone: What it recognizes is unknown.

Study conclusions and caveats: Nearly half of spike-specific TCRs reportedly target unmutated variant regions. Sampling captured repertoires only after the peak T cell response. Donors were chiefly white British, with a greater number of females, and clonal diversity was perhaps underestimated.

V lost 4 bases and J lost 2; bases outside the gene matches: 1. The CDR3 has 13 amino acids. Profiling relied on immunoSEQ multiplex PCR, and the TCRdb table lists in-frame clones only, not all of them. The sample has around 140,000 clones, roughly 85% seen once. The origin of this receptor is an adult who received the MenACWY meningococcal vaccine as a control. The genes are TRBV12-3 or TRBV12-4 and TRBJ1-1, with 7 bases identical to TRBD1. The sample was peripheral blood, taken 28 days after the second dose of the MenACWY control vaccine. CDR3 in DNA: TGTGCCAGCAGTTACAGGGGCAACACTGAAGCTTTCTTT. Protein sequence: CASSYRGNTEAFF.